Presented here are 11 T cell receptor beta chains from one specimen sequenced in a study of Graves' ophthalmopathy and Graves' hyperthyroidism. RNA transcripts were the template, and TCR beta CDR3 regions were amplified from them. HTBI-primed first-round RT-PCR preceded second-round multiplex PCR. TCRdb re-derived calls from the multiplex PCR reads in MiXCR, one entry per CDR3 protein. Seen here are around 660,000 distinct CDR3 sequences, under 50% observed once, and the top ten hold around 3.3%. Sequencing was carried out using peripheral blood. These receptors all come from an adult man with Graves' ophthalmopathy.

This clonotype came up many times. The gene calls are TRBV2 and TRBJ1-4; tentative D call: TRBD1 (5 bases). CDR3 length equals 13 residues. CDR1 is SNHLY and CDR2 is FYNNEI in the germline V gene. The V and J ends lost 8 bases and 0 bases respectively, with 7 bases between them. CDR3 protein: CASGDATNEKLFF. The CDR3 DNA reads TGTGCCAGCGGGGACGCAACTAATGAAAAACTGTTTTTT. The full variable domain, rest sourced from reference TRBV2 and TRBJ1-4, is EPEVTQTPSHQVTQMGQEVILRCVPISNHLYFYWYRQILGQKVEFLVSFYNNEISEKSEIFDDQFSVERPDGSNFTLKIRSTKLEDSAMYFCASGDATNEKLFFGSGTQLSVL.

This clonotype was detected many times. This chain connects TRBV7-2 to TRBJ2-5; a weak D match, TRBD2 (6 bases). This CDR3 is 14 amino acids long. With 6 bases removed from V and 5 bases from J, the gap between germline ends came to 16 bases. Germline CDR1 SGHTA, CDR2 FQGNSA. The CDR3 bases are TGTGCCAGCAGAATTGCTAGCGCCTTGGAGACCCAGTACTTC. Protein: CASRIASALETQYF. The full variable domain, completed using reference TRBV7-2 and TRBJ2-5, is GAGVSQSPSNKVTEKGKDVELRCDPISGHTALYWYRQSLGQGLEFLIYFQGNSAPDKSGLPSDRFSAERTGGSVSTLTIQRTQQEDSAVYLCASRIASALETQYFGPGTRLLVL.

For this clonotype: One end of the junction varies from germline; a read error may be responsible. V and J are TRBV29-1 and TRBJ1-5; D might be TRBD1 (6 bases). The CDR3 sequence is 13 residues long. Per the germline V gene, CDR1 is SQVTM and CDR2 is ANQGSEA. The CDR3 is CTAGDRDNLPQHF. CDR3 sequence (DNA): TGCACCGCAGGGGACCGAGACAATCTGCCCCAGCATTTT.

In its sample, this clonotype was seen many times. This rearrangement joins TRBV20-1 to TRBJ1-2; tentatively, D is TRBD1 (6 bases). Germline loops: CDR1 DFQATT, CDR2 SNEGSKA (reference sequence). Between the trimmed V and J ends, which lost 0 bases and 3 bases, there was a span of 11 bases. This CDR3 contains 14 residues. CDR3: CSAREQGGDYGYTF. The CDR3 coding sequence is TGCAGTGCTAGAGAACAGGGTGGGGACTATGGCTACACCTTC.

The genes are TRBV25-1 and TRBJ1-2; 8 bases align to TRBD1. Germline V gene data show CDR1 as MGHDK and CDR2 as SYGVNS. After removal of 6 bases from V and 4 bases from J, the junction contained 7 bases not matched to a gene. The CDR3 spans 14 residues. CDR3: CASRQTGEGYGYTF. The CDR3 DNA reads as TGTGCCAGCAGACAGACAGGGGAGGGCTATGGCTACACCTTC.

This chain uses TRBV19 with TRBJ2-2; D perhaps matches TRBD1 (6 bases). Per the germline V gene, CDR1 is LNHDA and CDR2 is SQIVND (reference sequence). The ends were cut back, 9 bases at V and 6 bases at J, with 17 bases in the middle. The CDR3 extends over 14 amino acids. CDR3 loop: CARTITGLAGELFF. The CDR3 nucleotides read TGTGCCAGAACTATTACAGGGTTAGCCGGGGAGCTGTTTTTT. Full variable domain (missing parts from reference TRBV19 and TRBJ2-2): DGGITQSPKYLFRKEGQNVTLSCEQNLNHDAMYWYRQDPGQGLRLIYYSQIVNDFQKGDIAEGYSVSREKKESFPLTVTSAQKNPTAFYLCARTITGLAGELFFGEGSRLTVL.

This chain links TRBV7-9 with TRBJ2-7; 8 bases fit TRBD1. The trim removed 5 bases at V and 7 bases at J, leaving 13 bases unmatched. Germline V gene data show CDR1 as SEHNR and CDR2 as FQNEAQ (reference sequence). This CDR3 has 15 amino acids. CDR3 amino acids: CASSQDREITGEQYF. In DNA, the CDR3 is TGTGCCAGCAGCCAGGACAGGGAGATCACCGGGGAGCAGTACTTC. Combining the CDR3 with reference TRBV7-9 and TRBJ2-7 gives the whole variable domain DTGVSQNPRHKITKRGQNVTFRCDPISEHNRLYWYRQTLGQGPEFLTYFQNEAQLEKSRLLSDRFSAERPKGSFSTLEIQRTEQGDSAMYLCASSQDREITGEQYFGPGTRLTVT.

The chain recombines TRBV15 with TRBJ1-2; 8 bases map to TRBD1. The germline V gene encodes CDR1 LNHNV and CDR2 YYDKDF (reference sequence). The J segment lost 4 bases and the V segment lost 3 bases, leaving 10 bases of the junction unmatched. The CDR3 covers 16 residues. In DNA, the CDR3 is TGTGCCACCAGCAGTCCCGGTACAGGGGGAGGCTATGGCTACACCTTC. Its translation is CATSSPGTGGGYGYTF. Full variable domain (rest looked up from reference TRBV15 and TRBJ1-2): DAMVIQNPRYQVTQFGKPVTLSCSQTLNHNVMYWYQQKSSQAPKLLFHYYDKDFNNEADTPDNFQSRRPNTSFCFLDIRSPGLGDTAMYLCATSSPGTGGGYGYTFGSGTRLTVV.

The rearrangement uses TRBV2 and TRBJ1-6; no clear D gene. CDR3 length: 15 residues. Per the germline V gene, CDR1 is SNHLY and CDR2 is FYNNEI. Trimming took off 3 bases at V and 7 bases at J, with 13 bases between the two ends. This chain's CDR3 is CASSDRRSGNSPLHF. The CDR3 coding sequence is TGTGCCAGCAGTGATCGGCGCTCTGGCAATTCACCCCTCCACTTT.

V usage is TRBV2 and J usage is TRBJ1-5; maybe TRBD1 (6 bases). Trimming shortened V by 6 bases and J by 6 bases, and 15 bases separated the two germline ends. The CDR3 has 14 amino acids. The germline V gene has CDR1 SNHLY and CDR2 FYNNEI. The CDR3 reads CASRGTGAAQPQHF. Here the CDR3 DNA reads TGTGCCAGCAGGGGGACGGGGGCCGCTCAGCCCCAGCATTTT.

Only a few counts were recorded for this clonotype. The V and J genes are TRBV3-1 and TRBJ2-7; either TRBD1 or TRBD2 may fit D (6 bases each). The CDR3 consists of 12 residues. The V gene's germline CDR1 is LGHDT and CDR2 YNNKEL (reference sequence). Trimming removed 7 bases from V and 6 bases from J, with 13 bases in between. The CDR3 loop reads CASTGSRGEQYF. CDR3 in DNA: TGTGCCAGCACCGGGAGCAGGGGCGAGCAGTACTTC.